There are many counts of the clone carrying this T cell receptor (beta chain). Its antigen is still unknown. The CDR3 extends 3 residues past the end of the read, so its final part is completed from the germline J gene. Sequencing input was equivalent genomic DNA from CVID and controls. Libraries were prepared by immunoSEQ multiplex PCR; TCRdb keeps only in-frame clonotypes and omits some of them. The table lists about 43,000 clones, with no singletons. This record comes from a study of T cell clonality in common variable immunodeficiency. Broader study findings: Shared TCRbeta clones were fewer between CVID subjects than controls. Compared with healthy controls, CVID subjects showed increased TCRbeta clonality, mostly in about a third.

Trimming stripped 4 bases from V and 3 bases from J, with 13 bases between. From germline, CDR1 is SEHNR and CDR2 FQNEAQ (reference sequence). The CDR3 sequence is 14 residues long. This chain links TRBV7-9 with TRBJ2-7, with D unclear. The sequenced sample consisted of peripheral blood mononuclear cells. The sequence was collected from a person aged 18 to 75 in good health. Partial CDR3 DNA: TGTGCCAGCAGCTCGAGACTGAATTTCTACGAG. Amino acid sequence: CASSSRLNFYE. The whole CDR3 protein is CASSSRLNFYEQYF.